This T cell receptor beta chain was profiled in a study of blood T cell repertoires in COVID-19. The length of the CDR3 is 13 residues. Germline lookup yields CDR1 GTSNPN and CDR2 SVGIG (reference sequence). V lost 2 bases and J 6 bases, leaving 11 bases between the germline ends. Only in-frame clones appear in the TCRdb table, and some are missing; sequencing was by immunoSEQ multiplex PCR. The table includes 300,000 to 350,000 clones, about nine tenths detected once. The chain uses TRBV30 and TRBJ2-1; D unresolved. The sequencing input was peripheral blood. This receptor was obtained from a woman aged 25 to 39 with COVID-19, enrolled during active disease. In DNA form, the CDR3 reads TGTGCCTGGAGTCTCCAATGGGCCAATGAGCAGTTCTTC. This gives the protein CAWSLQWANEQFF.